The 2 T cell receptor beta chains below come from one sample, sequenced in a study of technical replicates of blood from a handful of donors. Some clones are missing from TCRdb's copy, which holds only in-frame ones; the method was immunoSEQ multiplex PCR. Here the sample spans around 76,000 clones, around 90% being singletons. The specimen sequenced was T cells isolated from PBMCs. These TCRs come from a human donor in good health.

The gene calls are TRBV28 and TRBJ2-4; TRBD1 might be the D (5 bases). Trimming shortened V by 2 bases and J by 4 bases, and 15 bases separated the two germline ends. Germline CDR1 and CDR2: MDHEN and SYDVKM. The CDR3 runs 16 residues. The DNA of the CDR3 is TGTGCCAGCAGTTTACGGCAGGGTGCGTCTAAAAACATTCAGTACTTC. Protein product: CASSLRQGASKNIQYF. Based on the CDR3 plus reference TRBV28 and TRBJ2-4, the full variable domain is DVKVTQSSRYLVKRTGEKVFLECVQDMDHENMFWYRQDPGLGLRLIYFSYDVKMKEKGDIPEGYSVSREKKERFSLILESASTNQTSMYLCASSLRQGASKNIQYFGAGTRLSVL.

This clone has just one count. The chain combines TRBV4-1 with TRBJ2-7; D perhaps matches TRBD2 (6 bases). The V and J ends lost 3 bases and 0 bases respectively, with 9 bases between them. The germline V gene has CDR1 MGHRA and CDR2 YSYEKL. The CDR3 has 14 residues. CDR3 sequence (DNA): TGCGCCAGCAGCCACGACGGGAGCTCCTACGAGCAGTACTTC. This translates into CASSHDGSSYEQYF.